Included here is one TCR beta chain sequence, with context. It has no known antigen specificity. Within one base of it there is no much larger clone, and no base qualities were kept. The cohort consisted of approximately 690 healthy bone marrow donors. Cohort members were all nominally healthy when sampled, although unrecorded immune exposures were likely present. The donor was CMV seropositive and was included in the group of 290 or so seropositive cohort members. A peripheral blood sample was collected from each donor, and TCR beta sequencing was performed on peripheral blood mononuclear cells. Genomic DNA was extracted from the blood cell samples with the Qiagen DNeasy Blood Extraction Kit. This sample is part of a study of cytomegalovirus exposure and HLA in healthy donors (dated by TCRdb to 2016 to 2017). Some background on the complete study: An earlier analysis of about 560 of the donors reported approximately 280 Gb of sequence data and 117 million unique TCR beta sequences obtained from about 179 million T cells. About 300 gigabases of sequencing data and around 87 million unique TCR sequences were included in an early release covering over 600 HLA-typed donors. The genetic ancestry cluster associated with self-reported Caucasian donors included about 81% of the approximately 410 genotyped donors. The study aimed to test whether cataloging public T cell receptors could reveal signatures of past pathogen exposure. The T cell repertoires of roughly 660 subjects were profiled by immunosequencing and related to cytomegalovirus serostatus. In addition to the first cohort of 666 subjects, a separate validation cohort of over 90 different subjects was used. The study combined high-throughput TCR immunosequencing, statistical association of individual TCRs with disease status, and machine learning to predict cytomegalovirus infection status. To study patterns of TCR occurrence, a later analysis re-analyzed previously published TCR beta repertoires from several hundred donors and added high-resolution HLA genotyping. Rather than using new phenotypic data, the later analysis identified candidate immune exposures from TCR beta sequences and from how often those sequences occurred across donors. An earlier analysis of around 580 of the donors used high-throughput TCR beta sequencing to judge whether each TCR beta V gene segment behaved as functional or pseudogenic. Donor age, sex, ethnicity and CMV serostatus were compiled together with the repertoire data. A later genetic analysis used genome-wide SNP genotypes for about three fifths of the roughly 700 donors, treating that subset as a discovery cohort. All discovery cohort repertoires had been generated using a single sequencing platform. HLA typing covered class I and class II loci at four-digit resolution. The number of typed donors differed by locus: about 620-640 for A, B, C, DRB1 and DQB1; approximately 540 for DQA1; 606 for DPA1; and roughly 470 for DPB1. Roughly 5 DR-DQ haplotypes were handled as single units for association and clustering, since linkage in the cohort was strong. Among 398 genotyped donors of the cohort, an average of approximately 240,000 unique TCR beta nucleotide sequences was sequenced per donor, of which 15% to 20% were non-productive. Summary of the overall study and its limitations: When HLA alleles, especially DR and DQ, strongly co-occurred, attributing TCR associations to individual alleles was difficult. A further reported finding was that TCR beta sequences accurately predicted the HLA-A and HLA-B alleles for most subjects in the first cohort. Most TCR sequences were observed very rarely across donors, whereas some public TCRs were present in many individuals. It was suggested by the authors that the approach could potentially be generalized to other disease states and immunological phenotypes. Sequencing depth was assumed to be roughly uniform across donors in the presence/absence analyses, though that assumption may not hold. The 87-base-pair reads could not distinguish some IMGT-functional V segments, including TRBV6-2 and TRBV6-3, so those segments were excluded. A later analysis found that TCR association rates varied across HLA loci, with DRB1 alleles showing the most associated TCRs and HLA-C alleles the fewest. In a later genetic analysis, a missense DCLRE1C variant was associated with V-gene and J-gene trimming of TCR beta chains, and the association was replicated in an independent cohort. According to a later analysis, most CMV-associated TCR beta chains appeared to be HLA-restricted, and the HLA associations seemed to be driven largely by CMV exposure. A cluster of highly shared sequence variants was judged likely to represent a technical artifact of the sequencing pipeline. The earlier analysis of around 600 of the donors excluded roughly 16 rarely observed V segments, including chromosome 9 orphons, because counts were too low. In both the original and validation cohorts, the classifier was reported to diagnose cytomegalovirus status with high specificity and sensitivity. A few of the identified cytomegalovirus-associated TCR beta chains were confirmed in vitro to be specific for cytomegalovirus antigens. A later analysis reported that several top co-occurrence clusters appeared linked to parvovirus B19, influenza, CMV and Epstein-Barr virus. At a false discovery rate of 0.05, a later analysis linked 16,951 TCR beta sequences to specific HLA alleles. In a later analysis, HLA-associated TCR beta chains were found to be more clonally expanded and to have lower generation probabilities than equally common non-associated chains. The study gave a list of 150 to 200 TCR beta chains associated with cytomegalovirus. In an earlier analysis of over 550 of the donors, most TCR beta V segments were observed in productive rearrangements about 90% or about 30% of the time, broadly matching IMGT annotations. Compared with the roughly 700-donor mean, donors in an Asian-associated ancestry cluster had fewer N-insertions in productive TCRs, according to a later genetic analysis. In this cohort, only TCR beta chains were sequenced, and detectable features were limited by the absence of alpha or paired-chain data. The only immune exposure information available for the cohort was CMV serostatus. Correlated functional status among segregating V segments might reflect linkage disequilibrium, but an unknown experimental factor could not be ruled out. Because HLA typing was missing for some donors at each locus, association tests included only the typed subset.

Libraries were constructed by the immunoSEQ multiplex PCR assay. For the multiplex PCR, a mixture combining 60 forward primers for TCR Vbeta segments and 13 reverse primers for TCR Jbeta segments was used. A multiplex PCR assay on genomic DNA amplified the CDR3 region of rearranged TCR beta genes. The amplified TCR beta libraries were sequenced on the Illumina HiSeq System as 87-base-pair reads. As for the original processing: In a later analysis, some 80 million unique TCR beta chains were counted across the roughly 700 repertoires, and some 10 million of these chains were shared by at least two donors. To remove PCR and sequencing errors, raw reads were error-corrected and collapsed into unique sequences using a nearest-neighbor algorithm that merged closely related sequences. To assign V, D and J gene segments, CDR3 sequences were aligned to IMGT reference sequences. For a sequence to be retained, a match of at least six nucleotides was required to both a V gene segment and a J gene segment. A rearrangement counted as productive if the CDR3 had no stop codons and remained in frame with V and J, and every other rearrangement counted as non-productive. CDR3 was defined according to IMGT convention as the region running from the second conserved V-encoded cysteine to the conserved J-encoded phenylalanine. In an earlier analysis of around 570 of the donors, sequences lacking an unambiguous match to a single V gene segment were excluded. An earlier analysis of 587 of the donors classified V segments as functional when productive rearrangements were above 56.7% and as segregating when the standard deviation between donors was above 5%. A statistical classification framework was developed to diagnose cytomegalovirus status using the catalog of TCR beta chain sequences. In a later analysis, TCR nucleotide sequences were compared against IMGT/GENE-DB human TR gene sequences so that V and J genes could be assigned. Using the TCRdist pipeline, a later analysis assigned CDR3 sequences along with most-parsimonious VDJ recombination scenarios. In a later analysis, every TCR beta chain was defined by the combination of its CDR3 amino acid sequence and its V-gene family, and reads without a unique V-gene family were dropped. In a later analysis, approximately 590 highly shared, low-generation-probability nucleotide sequences were removed to address suspected cross-contamination and a sequencing artifact. In a later analysis, a clonal expansion index was calculated for each public chain from normalized within-repertoire ranks of inferred template counts. A later analysis computed generation probabilities with a VDJ recombination model fitted to out-of-frame rearrangements, and checked the results against IGoR. In a later analysis, TCR-TCR, TCR-HLA and TCR-CMV co-occurrence was scored with hypergeometric tests, and a repertoire-size bias correction was applied to TCR pairs. A later analysis estimated false discovery rates by permuting HLA or CMV assignments 20 times. In a later analysis, co-occurring TCRs were grouped using DBSCAN, with TCRdist sequence similarity added in when clustering inside HLA-allele-positive subsets. For co-occurrence clustering, repertoires with fewer than 30,000 or more than 120,000 public chains were excluded, along with five or six repertoires with anomalous nucleotide sharing. TCRdb holds this immuneACCESS table with in-frame rearrangements only. Some clones are missing; in checked studies, unresolved V genes explain under half, and the rest has no known cause. The DNA gave D and trimming, while V, J and clone size come from that table. The sample table contains roughly 140,000 clones; only one count was recorded for around three quarters of them. Under 7.5% of the sample belongs to the ten largest clones.

In the germline V gene, CDR1 corresponds to MGHRA and CDR2 to YSYEKL. From the cysteine up to the phenylalanine, the CDR3 has a length of 15 residues. Just the 45-base CDR3 DNA is kept, in frame starting at base 1. V is reduced by 4 bases and J by 1 base, leaving a spacing of 14 bases between them. The chain employs TRBV4-1 and TRBJ2-7; perhaps TRBD2 is the D gene, with 6 bases matching. This TCR was recovered from a man aged 40-50 years in good health and CMV-seropositive. Sequenced sample: PBMCs. DNA sequence: TGCGCCAGCAGCCTTCTCCCCGGGACTTCCTACGAGCAGTACTTC. It is translated as CASSLLPGTSYEQYF.